This T cell receptor delta chain was sequenced during a study of gamma-delta chains in newborns, infants, children. Study background: Innate gammadelta T cells reportedly expand polyclonally right after birth, driven by microbial exposure, per the title.

Germline V gives CDR1 GEAIGNYY, CDR2 EKD. V was clipped by 0 bases and J by 3 bases; unmatched bases: 12. The CDR3 length is 21 residues. This clone ranks as medium-sized. TCRdb ran CATT on the reads. The profile covers some 3,300 delta-chain clones, with around 2.5% appearing a single time and over 5.5% taken by the ten largest. The chain recombines TRDV2 with TRDJ3; TRDD3 matches at 11 bases. The source material was blood. The TCR was taken from a child who was a newborn, infant or young child, either healthy, febrile or measles-vaccinated (not recorded which). The CDR3 DNA follows: TGTGCCTGTGACACCGCGCAAGTCCTGGGGGATACAGGCTGGGACACCCGACAGATGTTTTTC. Protein product: CACDTAQVLGDTGWDTRQMFF.